The 5 T cell receptor beta chains in this list originate from one sample, sequenced in a study of CD8 T cells in ankylosing spondylitis. From the 5' RACE reads, TCRdb called clonotypes with MiXCR, one entry per CDR3 protein. The repertoire holds about 170,000 distinct CDR3 sequences, with 15% to 20% as singletons. Material for sequencing was blood, either unsorted or a sorted T cell fraction (not recorded which). All receptors come from a male donor with ankylosing spondylitis or in good health (not recorded which).

V and J are TRBV5-1 and TRBJ2-2; no firm D call. Germline CDR1 and CDR2: SGHRS and YFSETQ. This CDR3 is built from 16 residues. V was shortened by 0 bases and J by 0 bases, with 9 bases between the two germline ends. The CDR3 nucleotides are TGCGCCAGCAGCTTGGCAGGCAGGCCGAACACCGGGGAGCTGTTTTTT. As protein: CASSLAGRPNTGELFF.

The V call is TRBV28, the J call TRBJ2-3; the match to TRBD1 covers 9 bases. There are 13 residues in the CDR3. CDR1 and CDR2 from the germline V gene are MDHEN and SYDVKM. V dropped 7 bases and J dropped 7; count of bases not matched to a gene: 6. The CDR3 coding sequence is TGTGCCAGCAAACGACAGGGGGTGAATACGCAGTATTTT. Translation gives CASKRQGVNTQYF.

A few counts support this clonotype. This chain connects TRBV2 to TRBJ1-4; no clear D. Looked up from germline, CDR1 is SNHLY and CDR2 is FYNNEI. The V and J ends lost 7 bases and 17 bases respectively, with 26 bases between them. The CDR3 runs 14 residues. The CDR3 loop reads CASIGGRSFSLSFF. DNA of the CDR3: TGTGCCAGCATAGGTGGCCGAAGCTTCTCACTTAGTTTTTTT.

This chain joins TRBV7-6 and TRBJ2-1; 9 nucleotides match TRBD2. V shed 4 bases and J 5 bases; nucleotides not matched to a gene: 6. Germline lookup yields CDR1 SGHVS and CDR2 FNYEAQ. The CDR3 spans 15 residues. The CDR3 DNA sequence: TGTGCCAGCAGCTACTTAGCGGGGGAAGACAATGAGCAGTTCTTC. Its protein is CASSYLAGEDNEQFF.

V and J are TRBV5-4 and TRBJ1-1; D may be TRBD1 (5 bases). Trimming removed 4 bases at V and 5 bases at J, with 9 bases between. CDR1 and CDR2 (germline): SGHNT, YYREEE (reference sequence). This CDR3 comprises 12 residues. CDR3 nucleotide sequence: TGTGCCAGCAGCCGCAGGGAGACTGAAGCTTTCTTT. It translates to CASSRRETEAFF. The full variable domain, with the rest looked up from reference TRBV5-4 and TRBJ1-1, is ETGVTQSPTHLIKTRGQQVTLRCSSQSGHNTVSWYQQALGQGPQFIFQYYREEENGRGNFPPRFSGLQFPNYSSELNVNALELDDSALYLCASSRRETEAFFGQGTRLTVV.